The following is a T cell receptor (beta chain) sequence with its context. Here immunoSEQ multiplex PCR was the method, and the copy in TCRdb shows in-frame clones only, minus some. The repertoire holds about 350,000 clones, with 88% as singletons. The sample belongs to a study of blood T cell repertoires in COVID-19. The CDR3 extends over 13 amino acids. The V and J ends lost 3 bases and 8 bases respectively, with 13 bases between them. J is TRBJ1-2 and V is TRBV12-3 or TRBV12-4; maybe TRBD1 (5 bases). Sample: PBMCs or T cells enriched from blood (not recorded which). The receptor was isolated from a woman in her twenties or thirties who had been exposed to COVID-19. DNA for the CDR3: TGTGCCAGCAGTTTGGGGGGGTTTCGGGGCTACACCTTC. Translation gives CASSLGGFRGYTF.